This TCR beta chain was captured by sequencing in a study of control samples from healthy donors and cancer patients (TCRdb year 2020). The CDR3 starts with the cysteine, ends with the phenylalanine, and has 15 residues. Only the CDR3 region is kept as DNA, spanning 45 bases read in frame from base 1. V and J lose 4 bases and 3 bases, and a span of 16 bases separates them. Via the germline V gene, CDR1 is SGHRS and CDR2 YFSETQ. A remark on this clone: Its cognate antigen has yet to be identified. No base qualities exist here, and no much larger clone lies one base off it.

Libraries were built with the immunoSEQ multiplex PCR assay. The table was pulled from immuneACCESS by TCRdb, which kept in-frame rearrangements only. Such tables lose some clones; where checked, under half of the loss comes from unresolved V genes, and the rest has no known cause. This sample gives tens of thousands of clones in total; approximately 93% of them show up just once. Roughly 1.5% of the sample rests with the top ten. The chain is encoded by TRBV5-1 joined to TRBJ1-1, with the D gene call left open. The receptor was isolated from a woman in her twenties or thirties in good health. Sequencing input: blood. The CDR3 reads CASSPPYSGDTEAFF. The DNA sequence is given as TGCGCCAGCAGCCCTCCCTACTCGGGTGACACTGAAGCTTTCTTT.